This T cell receptor beta chain came from a study of TIL therapy for anti-PD-1-resistant metastatic lung cancer. Worth noting for this clone: Its antigen is unidentified.

The libraries were made with immunoSEQ v3. Sequencing depth was some 2 million read pairs for survey level, roughly 4.5-6 million for deep. This table comes from immunoSEQ multiplex PCR, and its TCRdb copy is limited to in-frame clones, with some not included. The sample holds more than 45,000 clones, around nine tenths seen once. Germline CDR1 is SGHDT and CDR2 is YYEEEE. The CDR3 is 14 amino acids. The V end lost 1 base, the J end lost 2 bases, and 7 bases lay between the germline ends. Described time point: pre-treatment sample, taken before nivolumab and TIL therapy. Enrollment ran from late 2017 to January 2020. Study results and caveats: Patients were highly selected, enriched for treatment-naive, never-smoker and oncogene-addicted cases.

Sequenced material: blood, taken at baseline. The chain is built from TRBV5-6 and TRBJ1-5; weak D call: TRBD1 (6 bases). The clonotype was recovered from a person between 25 and 79 years old with non-small cell lung cancer. CDR3 nucleotides: TGTGCCAGCAGCTTGTACAGGGGCAATCAGCCCCAGCATTTT. This codes for CASSLYRGNQPQHF.